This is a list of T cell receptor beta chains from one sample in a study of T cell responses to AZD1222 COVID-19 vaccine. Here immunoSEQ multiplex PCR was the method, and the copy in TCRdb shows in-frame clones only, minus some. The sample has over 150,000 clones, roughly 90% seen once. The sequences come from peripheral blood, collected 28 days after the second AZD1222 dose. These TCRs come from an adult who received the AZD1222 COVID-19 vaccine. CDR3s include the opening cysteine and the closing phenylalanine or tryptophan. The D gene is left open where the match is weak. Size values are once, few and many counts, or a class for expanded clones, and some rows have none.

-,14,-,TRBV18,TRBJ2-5,TGTGCCAGCTCACCGCCAGGGCAGAGAGAGACCCAGTACTTC,CASSPPGQRETQYF
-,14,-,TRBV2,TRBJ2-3,TGTGCCAGCACTTTTAGCGGTGGGTCAGATACGCAGTATTTT,CASTFSGGSDTQYF
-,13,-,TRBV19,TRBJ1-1,TGTGCCAGTAGTAGGGTTTCGAACACTGAAGCTTTCTTT,CASSRVSNTEAFF
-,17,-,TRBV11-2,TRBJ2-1,TGTGCCAGCAGCTTAAAATTGGGATCTGGCGCTCCGGGTGAGCAGTTCTTC,CASSLKLGSGAPGEQFF
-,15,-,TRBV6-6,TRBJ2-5,TGTGCCAGCAGTTACTCGACGGCCTGGCAAGAGACCCAGTACTTC,CASSYSTAWQETQYF
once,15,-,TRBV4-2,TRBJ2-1,TGTGCCAGCAGCCAATGGGGAGACAGGCGCAATGAGCAGTTCTTC,CASSQWGDRRNEQFF
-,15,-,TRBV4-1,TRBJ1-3,TGCGCCAGCACTCTCGGGGGAAGCTCTGGAAACACCATATATTTT,CASTLGGSSGNTIYF
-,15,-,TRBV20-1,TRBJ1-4,TGCAGTGCTAGTAATATAGGACGGCTTAATGAAAAACTGTTTTTT,CSASNIGRLNEKLFF
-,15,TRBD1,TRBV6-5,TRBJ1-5,TGTGCCAGCAGTCGACAGGGGATTGACAATCAGCCCCAGCATTTT,CASSRQGIDNQPQHF
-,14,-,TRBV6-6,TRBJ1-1,TGTGCCAGCACGACTCACAGAGTGAACACTGAAGCTTTCTTT,CASTTHRVNTEAFF
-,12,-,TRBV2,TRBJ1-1,TGTGCCAGCAGTGAATGGAACACTGAAGCTTTCTTT,CASSEWNTEAFF
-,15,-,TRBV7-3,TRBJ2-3,TGTGCCAGCAGCCCGGGACTGCTGCTGGGGGATACGCAGTATTTT,CASSPGLLLGDTQYF
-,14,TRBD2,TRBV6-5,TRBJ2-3,TGTGCCAGCCTCGGGGGAGGGATCACAGATACGCAGTATTTT,CASLGGGITDTQYF
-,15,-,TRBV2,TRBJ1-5,TGTGCCAGCAGTCCAAACGGGGTTATTGCTCAGCCCCAGCATTTT,CASSPNGVIAQPQHF
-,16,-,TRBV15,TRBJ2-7,TGTGCCACCAGCAGAGATTCCTACACGCTACCGGGGGAGCAGTACTTC,CATSRDSYTLPGEQYF
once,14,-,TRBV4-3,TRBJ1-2,TGCGCCAGCAGCCAATCAGGAGGGAGGTCTGGCTACACCTTC,CASSQSGGRSGYTF
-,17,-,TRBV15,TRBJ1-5,TGTGCCACCAGCAGAAATAAGATAGGGACGTATGCTCAGCCCCAGCATTTT,CATSRNKIGTYAQPQHF
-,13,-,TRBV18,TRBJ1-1,TGTGCCAGCTCACGTTTAGAGAACACTGAAGCTTTCTTT,CASSRLENTEAFF
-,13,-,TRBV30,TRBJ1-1,TGTGCCTGCAGTCAGGGACGGAACACTGAAGCTTTCTTT,CACSQGRNTEAFF
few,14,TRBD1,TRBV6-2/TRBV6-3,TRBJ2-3,TGTGCCAGCAGTTACTACAGACAGGGGGATACGCAGTATTTT,CASSYYRQGDTQYF
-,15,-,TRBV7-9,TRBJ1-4,TGTGCCAGCAGCTTAAGAGGACCTTTACTTCCCAAACTGTTTTTT,CASSLRGPLLPKLFF
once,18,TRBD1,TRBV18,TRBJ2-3,TGTGCCAGCTCACCAAACAGGGGCCCGTCTTTTAGCACAGATACGCAGTATTTT,CASSPNRGPSFSTDTQYF
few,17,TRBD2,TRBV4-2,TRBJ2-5,TGTGCCAGCTCCACCGGGACTAGCAACCTTCTGGAAGAGACCCAGTACTTC,CASSTGTSNLLEETQYF
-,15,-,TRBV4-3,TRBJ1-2,TGCGCCAGCAGCCAAGGATTCGGAGCTAACTATGGCTACACCTTC,CASSQGFGANYGYTF
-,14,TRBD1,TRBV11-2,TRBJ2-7,TGTGCCAGCAACCTGGCAGGGGGCCAATACGAGCAGTACTTC,CASNLAGGQYEQYF
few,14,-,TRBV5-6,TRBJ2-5,TGTGCCAGCAGCCATCTAAACAGGGAAGAGACCCAGTACTTC,CASSHLNREETQYF
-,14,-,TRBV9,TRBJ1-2,TGTGCCAGCAGCGTAGCTTCGGCGAAAGGTGGCTACACCTTC,CASSVASAKGGYTF
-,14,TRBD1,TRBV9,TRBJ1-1,TGTGCCAGCAGCGGACAGGGGGTGGGCACTGAAGCTTTCTTT,CASSGQGVGTEAFF
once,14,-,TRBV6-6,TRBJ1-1,TGTGCCAGCAGTCCAATGGTGGAAAACACTGAAGCTTTCTTT,CASSPMVENTEAFF
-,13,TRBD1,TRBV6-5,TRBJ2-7,TGTGCCAGCTGCCCGGCAGGGGGCTACGAGCAGTACTTC,CASCPAGGYEQYF
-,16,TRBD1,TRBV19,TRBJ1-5,TGTGCCAGTAGTAAAGGGGGACAGGGAAGCAATCAGCCCCAGCATTTT,CASSKGGQGSNQPQHF
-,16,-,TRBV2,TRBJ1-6,TGTGCCAGCAGTGCGGCGAGGACAGCCCTAAATTCACCCCTCCACTTT,CASSAARTALNSPLHF
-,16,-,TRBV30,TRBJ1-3,TGTGCCTGGAGTGTTAGTCTCCCCGGGGCTGGAAACACCATATATTTT,CAWSVSLPGAGNTIYF
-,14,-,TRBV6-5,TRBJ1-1,TGTGCCAGCAGATCCCCGGGGACAAACACTGAAGCTTTCTTT,CASRSPGTNTEAFF